This entry features one TCR beta chain sequence. Its antigen is unknown. No quality values exist for individual bases; no much larger clone is one base distant. The cohort was made up of roughly 670 healthy bone marrow donors. At the time of sampling, every cohort member was nominally healthy, though immune exposures that went unrecorded were likely present. The donor tested CMV seronegative, placing the donor among the 350 or so seronegative members of the cohort. Every donor gave a peripheral blood sample, and the peripheral blood mononuclear cells from that sample were used for TCR beta sequencing. The Qiagen DNeasy Blood Extraction Kit was used to extract genomic DNA from the blood cell samples. This record belongs to a study of cytomegalovirus exposure and HLA in healthy donors (dated by TCRdb to 2017 to 2019). Regarding the complete study: In an earlier analysis of 550 to 750 of the donors, less than 350 Gb of sequence data and 95 million to 130 million unique TCR beta sequences from 150 million to 200 million T cells were reported. An early release that covered more than 550 HLA-typed donors contained about 300 gigabases of sequencing data and roughly 84 million unique TCR sequences. The genetic ancestry cluster associated with self-reported Caucasian donors included around four fifths of the roughly 400 genotyped donors. The aim of the study was to test whether cataloging public T cell receptors could identify signatures of past pathogen exposure. The T cell repertoires of under 750 subjects were profiled by immunosequencing and related to cytomegalovirus serostatus. Besides the first cohort of some 670 subjects, a separate validation cohort made up of about 120 different subjects was used. High-throughput TCR immunosequencing, statistical association of individual TCRs with disease status, and machine learning were combined to predict cytomegalovirus infection status. A later analysis re-examined previously published TCR beta repertoires from hundreds of donors and added high-resolution HLA genotyping to investigate patterns of TCR occurrence. Rather than drawing on any new phenotypic data, the later analysis identified candidate immune exposures from TCR beta sequences and the way those sequences occurred across donors. An earlier analysis of approximately 630 of the donors applied high-throughput TCR beta sequencing to assess whether each TCR beta V gene segment acted as functional or pseudogenic. Donor age, sex, ethnicity and CMV serostatus were compiled together with the repertoire data. In a later genetic analysis, genome-wide SNP genotypes for about 55% of the roughly 670 donors were used, and that subset was treated as a discovery cohort. All discovery cohort repertoires had been generated on a single sequencing platform. HLA typing included class I and class II loci at four-digit resolution. Typing coverage varied by locus: about 620-630 donors for A, B, C, DRB1 and DQB1; roughly 510 for DQA1; approximately 570 for DPA1; approximately 450 for DPB1. Because of strong linkage in the cohort, a few DR-DQ haplotypes were treated as single units for association and clustering. Across 398 genotyped donors of the cohort, an average of approximately 240,000 unique TCR beta nucleotide sequences per donor were sequenced, and 15% to 20% of those sequences were non-productive.

On the study overall, not on this receptor specifically: Broadly in line with IMGT annotations, most TCR beta V segments showed up in productive rearrangements about 87% or about 30% of the time in an earlier analysis of under 700 of the donors. In the study, 164 TCR beta chains were listed as associated with cytomegalovirus. Across donors, most TCR sequences were observed very rarely, whereas some public TCRs were present in many individuals. Immune exposure information for the cohort was limited to CMV serostatus. Some IMGT-functional V segments, including TRBV6-2 and TRBV6-3, could not be distinguished by the 87-base-pair reads and were therefore excluded. Most CMV-associated TCR beta chains appeared to be HLA-restricted in a later analysis, and the HLA associations seemed to be driven largely by CMV exposure. Correlated functional status among segregating V segments might be attributable to linkage disequilibrium, but an unknown experimental factor could not be ruled out. According to a later analysis, TCR association rates differed among HLA loci, with DRB1 alleles showing the most associated TCRs and HLA-C alleles showing the fewest. In vitro tests confirmed that three of the cytomegalovirus-associated TCR beta chains recognize cytomegalovirus antigens. Compared with the roughly 700-donor mean, donors in an Asian-associated ancestry cluster had fewer N-insertions in productive TCRs, according to a later genetic analysis. Specific HLA alleles were associated with 15,000 to 20,000 TCR beta sequences at a false discovery rate of 0.05 in a later analysis. A later analysis found that HLA-associated TCR beta chains were more clonally expanded and had lower generation probabilities than equally common non-associated chains. A group of highly shared sequence variants was considered likely to be a technical artifact of the sequencing pipeline. The earlier analysis of 587 of the donors excluded about 16 rarely observed V segments, including chromosome 9 orphons, because counts were too low. When HLA alleles, especially DR and DQ, strongly co-occurred, attributing TCR associations to individual alleles was difficult. The cohort was sequenced for TCR beta chains only, and without alpha or paired-chain data the features that could be detected were limited. The classifier was reported to diagnose cytomegalovirus status with high specificity and sensitivity in both the original cohort and the validation cohort. A later genetic analysis associated a missense DCLRE1C variant with V-gene and J-gene trimming of TCR beta chains, and an independent cohort replicated the association. Sequencing depth was assumed to be roughly uniform across donors in the presence/absence analyses, though that assumption may not hold. Because HLA typing was missing for some donors at each locus, association tests included only the typed subset. In a later analysis, several top co-occurrence clusters were reported to appear linked to parvovirus B19, influenza, CMV and Epstein-Barr virus. The authors suggested that the approach could potentially be generalized to other disease states and immunological phenotypes. A further reported finding was that TCR beta sequences accurately predicted the HLA-A and HLA-B alleles for most subjects in the first cohort.

The library relied on the immunoSEQ multiplex PCR assay. For the multiplex PCR, a mixture combining 60 forward primers for TCR Vbeta segments and 13 reverse primers for TCR Jbeta segments was used. A multiplex PCR assay on genomic DNA amplified the CDR3 region of rearranged TCR beta genes. The Illumina HiSeq System was used to sequence the amplified TCR beta libraries as 87-base-pair reads. The authors' analysis ran thus. Across the 670 or so repertoires, a later analysis counted roughly 84 million unique TCR beta chains, about 10 million of which were shared by at least two donors. A nearest-neighbor algorithm error-corrected the raw reads and collapsed the reads into unique sequences, merging closely related sequences to remove PCR and sequencing errors. CDR3 sequences were aligned to IMGT reference sequences to assign V, D and J gene segments. Each retained sequence needed at least a six-nucleotide match to both a V gene segment and a J gene segment. Rearrangements were called productive when the CDR3 lacked stop codons and stayed in frame with V and J; all others were non-productive. CDR3 was defined according to IMGT convention as the region running from the second conserved V-encoded cysteine to the conserved J-encoded phenylalanine. The earlier analysis of about 640 of the donors excluded any sequence lacking an unambiguous match to a single V gene segment. An earlier analysis of about 590 of the donors classified V segments as functional when productive rearrangements were above 56.7% and as segregating when the standard deviation between donors was above 5%. To diagnose cytomegalovirus status from the catalog of TCR beta chain sequences, a statistical classification framework was built. In a later analysis, V and J genes were assigned by comparing TCR nucleotide sequences against IMGT/GENE-DB human TR gene sequences. A later analysis assigned CDR3 sequences and most-parsimonious VDJ recombination scenarios with the TCRdist pipeline. A later analysis defined each TCR beta chain by its CDR3 amino acid sequence plus V-gene family, and excluded reads lacking a unique V-gene family. As a way to deal with suspected cross-contamination and a sequencing artifact, a later analysis dropped hundreds of nucleotide sequences that were highly shared and had low generation probability. In a later analysis, a clonal expansion index for each public chain was calculated from normalized within-repertoire ranks of inferred template counts. In a later analysis, generation probabilities were computed with a VDJ recombination model fitted to out-of-frame rearrangements, and the resulting probabilities were checked against IGoR. In a later analysis, TCR-TCR, TCR-HLA and TCR-CMV co-occurrence was scored with hypergeometric tests, and a repertoire-size bias correction was applied to TCR pairs. A later analysis estimated false discovery rates by permuting HLA or CMV assignments 20 times. In a later analysis, co-occurring TCRs were grouped using DBSCAN, with TCRdist sequence similarity added in when clustering inside HLA-allele-positive subsets. For co-occurrence clustering, repertoires with fewer than 30,000 or more than 120,000 public chains were excluded, along with five repertoires with anomalous nucleotide sharing. TCRdb limited this immuneACCESS table to in-frame rearrangements with V and J called. A share of clones is missing; checked studies link under half to unresolved V genes, and the rest is unexplained. V and J calls and clone size are copied from that table; D and trimming were computed from the DNA. Counted in this sample were 150,000 to 200,000 clones; around 80% of them appeared once. Together, the top ten hold 0.9% to 1.1% of the sample.

As encoded in the germline V gene (reference sequence), CDR1 is DFQATT while CDR2 is SNEGSKA. Trimming removed 2 bases from V and 6 bases from J, leaving 7 bases between the germline ends. From its cysteine to its phenylalanine, the CDR3 spans 11 amino acids. Kept here is only the CDR3 DNA, which spans 33 bases and is read in frame from base 1. The chain joins TRBV20-1 to TRBJ1-1, with the D gene uncertain. This clonotype originated in a woman in her 40s in good health and CMV-seronegative. Sequencing input: PBMCs. The CDR3 is CSARPQAEAFF. The bases are TGCAGTGCTAGACCTCAGGCTGAAGCTTTCTTT.